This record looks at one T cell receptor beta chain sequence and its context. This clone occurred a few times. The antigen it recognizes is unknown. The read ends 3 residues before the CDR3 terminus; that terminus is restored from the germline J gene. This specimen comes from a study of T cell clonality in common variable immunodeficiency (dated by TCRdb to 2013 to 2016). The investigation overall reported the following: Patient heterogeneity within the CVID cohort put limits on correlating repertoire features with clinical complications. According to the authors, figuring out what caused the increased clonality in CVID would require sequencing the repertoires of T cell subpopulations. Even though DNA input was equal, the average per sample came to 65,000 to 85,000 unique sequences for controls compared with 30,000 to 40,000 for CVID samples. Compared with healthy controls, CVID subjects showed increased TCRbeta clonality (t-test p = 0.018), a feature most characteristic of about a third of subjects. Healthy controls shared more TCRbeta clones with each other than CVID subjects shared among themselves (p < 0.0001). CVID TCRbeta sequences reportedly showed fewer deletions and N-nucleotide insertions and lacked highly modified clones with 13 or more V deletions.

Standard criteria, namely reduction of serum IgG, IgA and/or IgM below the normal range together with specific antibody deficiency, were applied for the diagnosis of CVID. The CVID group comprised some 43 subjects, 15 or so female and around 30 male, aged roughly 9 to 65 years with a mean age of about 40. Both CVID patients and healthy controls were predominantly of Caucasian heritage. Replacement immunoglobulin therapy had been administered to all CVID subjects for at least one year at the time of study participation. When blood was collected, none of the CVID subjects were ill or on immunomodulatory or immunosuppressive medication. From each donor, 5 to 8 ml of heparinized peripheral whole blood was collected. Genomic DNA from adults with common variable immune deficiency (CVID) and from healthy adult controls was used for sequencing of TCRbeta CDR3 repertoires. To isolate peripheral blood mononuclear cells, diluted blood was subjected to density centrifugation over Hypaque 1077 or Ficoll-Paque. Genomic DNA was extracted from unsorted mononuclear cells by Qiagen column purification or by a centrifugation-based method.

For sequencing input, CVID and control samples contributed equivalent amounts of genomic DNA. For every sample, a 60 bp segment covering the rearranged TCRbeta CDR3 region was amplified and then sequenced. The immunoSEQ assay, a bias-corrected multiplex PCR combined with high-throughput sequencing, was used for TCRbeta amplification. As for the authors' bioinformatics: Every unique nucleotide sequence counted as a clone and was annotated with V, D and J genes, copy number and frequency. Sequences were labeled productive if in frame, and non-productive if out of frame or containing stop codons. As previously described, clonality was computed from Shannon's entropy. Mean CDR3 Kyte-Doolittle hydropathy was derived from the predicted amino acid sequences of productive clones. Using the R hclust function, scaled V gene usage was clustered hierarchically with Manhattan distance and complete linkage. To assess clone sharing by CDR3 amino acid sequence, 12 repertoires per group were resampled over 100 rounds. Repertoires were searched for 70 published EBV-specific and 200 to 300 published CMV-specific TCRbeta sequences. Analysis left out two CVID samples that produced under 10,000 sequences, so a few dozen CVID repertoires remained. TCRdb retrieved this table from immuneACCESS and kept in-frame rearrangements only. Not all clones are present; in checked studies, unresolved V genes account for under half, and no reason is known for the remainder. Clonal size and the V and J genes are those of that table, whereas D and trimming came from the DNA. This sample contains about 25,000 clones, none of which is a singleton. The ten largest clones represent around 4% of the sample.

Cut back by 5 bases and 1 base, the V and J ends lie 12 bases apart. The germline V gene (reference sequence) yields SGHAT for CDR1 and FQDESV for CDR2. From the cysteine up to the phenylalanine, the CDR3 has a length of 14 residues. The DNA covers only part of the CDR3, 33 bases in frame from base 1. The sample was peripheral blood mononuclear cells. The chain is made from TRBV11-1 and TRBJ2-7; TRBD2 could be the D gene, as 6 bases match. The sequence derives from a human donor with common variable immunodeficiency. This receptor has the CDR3 CASSESSASYEQYF. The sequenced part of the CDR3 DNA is TGTGCCAGCAGCGAGTCTAGCGCATCCTACGAG.